The entry below gives a single TCR beta chain sequence along with its context. The data originate from a study of blood T cell repertoires in COVID-19. Study-level information: Samples representing acute and convalescent COVID-19 were sourced from the United States, Italy and Spain. T cells, B-cell-depleted T cells, or PBMCs supplied cDNA or gDNA.

Original processing methods: The assay estimated nucleated cells by amplifying reference gene primers. Using immunoSEQ multiplex PCR, the repertoire was profiled, and TCRdb retains in-frame clones only, with some absent. D and trimming come from the DNA, and the V and J calls and clone size come from that table. In the table there are around 150,000 clones, just under 95% of which are singletons. Material for sequencing was peripheral blood. The TCR originated in a woman aged 45-60 years with acute or convalescent COVID-19.

The CDR3 is CASSYSTKGFGNQPQHF. The CDR3 DNA reads TGTGCCAGCAGTTACTCGACGAAGGGGTTCGGGAATCAGCCCCAGCATTTT. V is TRBV6-7 and J is TRBJ1-5, with D perhaps TRBD1 (5 bases). TRBV6-7 is noted as an ORF with a role that remains uncertain. This CDR3 comprises 17 residues. Trimming shortened V by 0 bases and J by 4 bases, and 16 bases separated the two germline ends.